A selection of T cell receptor beta chains follows, all from one sample in a study of blood T cell repertoires in COVID-19. Using immunoSEQ multiplex PCR, the repertoire was profiled, and TCRdb retains in-frame clones only, with some absent. The sample has roughly 380,000 clones; roughly 86% are singletons. Sequencing was carried out using peripheral blood. The receptors shown here come from a human donor with acute or convalescent COVID-19. The donor label of this sample is uncertain. Both conserved end residues are part of each CDR3. The order of the fields is J gene, V gene, clone size, D gene, CDR3 length, CDR3 protein, CDR3 DNA. The D gene is left open where the match is weak. Clone size is shown for a subset of rows, as once, few, many or a class of expanded clone.

TRBJ2-7,TRBV7-8,few,.,19,CASSLVGGGGGPTSYEQYF,TGTGCCAGCAGCTTAGTCGGGGGAGGGGGAGGGCCAACCAGCTACGAGCAGTACTTC
TRBJ1-6,TRBV7-8,.,TRBD1,15,CASSIRTGVNSPLHF,TGTGCCAGCAGCATTCGGACAGGGGTTAATTCACCCCTCCACTTT
TRBJ2-1,TRBV14,.,TRBD2,15,CASSQRSGGYNEQFF,TGTGCCAGCAGCCAGCGTAGCGGGGGCTACAATGAGCAGTTCTTC
TRBJ1-1,TRBV5-5,.,.,17,CASSPTGNPLSNTEAFF,TGTGCCAGCAGCCCTACAGGGAACCCACTCTCGAACACTGAAGCTTTCTTT
TRBJ2-7,TRBV19,once,TRBD1,13,CASGDRGPYEQYF,TGTGCCAGTGGGGACAGGGGCCCGTACGAGCAGTACTTC
TRBJ2-7,TRBV14,few,.,14,CASSRGGVPYEQYF,TGTGCCAGCAGTCGCGGGGGCGTTCCCTACGAGCAGTACTTC
TRBJ1-1,TRBV2,once,TRBD1,15,CASRRDRVMNTEAFF,TGTGCCAGCAGGAGGGACAGGGTAATGAACACTGAAGCTTTCTTT
TRBJ1-1,TRBV3-1/TRBV3-2,.,TRBD1,18,CASSPARTGGLWGTEAFF,TGTGCCAGCAGCCCCGCCCGGACAGGGGGTTTATGGGGCACTGAAGCTTTCTTT
TRBJ2-3,TRBV20-1,.,TRBD1,14,CSASEQGKADTQYF,TGCAGTGCTAGTGAACAGGGGAAGGCAGATACGCAGTATTTT
TRBJ2-4,TRBV27,.,TRBD1,13,CASSRTGSYIQYF,TGTGCCAGCAGCAGGACAGGGAGCTACATTCAGTACTTC
TRBJ1-2,TRBV19,.,TRBD1,14,CASSMGQGHYGYTF,TGTGCCAGTAGTATGGGACAGGGCCACTATGGCTACACCTTC
TRBJ2-1,TRBV3-1/TRBV3-2,.,TRBD2,19,CASSQGTSGRSGPYNEQFF,TGTGCCAGCAGCCAGGGGACTAGCGGGAGGAGCGGCCCCTACAATGAGCAGTTCTTC
TRBJ2-7,TRBV5-4,.,.,15,CASSFPTGRPKEQYF,TGTGCCAGCAGCTTTCCGACAGGACGCCCGAAGGAGCAGTACTTC
TRBJ1-5,TRBV18,.,TRBD1,14,CASSLGTGFQPQHF,TGTGCCAGCTCACTAGGGACAGGGTTTCAGCCCCAGCATTTT
TRBJ1-6,TRBV28,.,.,15,CASRQQGPYNSPLHF,TGTGCCAGCAGGCAACAGGGCCCCTATAATTCACCCCTCCACTTT
TRBJ1-5,TRBV19,.,TRBD1,16,CASSNPGQESGQPQHF,TGTGCCAGTAGTAACCCGGGACAGGAGTCAGGGCAGCCCCAGCATTTT
TRBJ1-1,TRBV10-3,.,.,17,CAIRAGAGELGNTEAFF,TGTGCCATCAGGGCAGGGGCGGGCGAATTGGGGAACACTGAAGCTTTCTTT
TRBJ1-1,TRBV10-3,.,TRBD1,13,CAIRDRAGTEAFF,TGTGCCATCAGGGACAGGGCGGGCACTGAAGCTTTCTTT
TRBJ1-2,TRBV6-5,.,TRBD1,13,CASSFRDRSGYTF,TGTGCCAGCAGTTTCCGGGACAGGAGTGGCTACACCTTC
TRBJ1-6,TRBV15,few,.,13,CATSRDMRSPLHF,TGTGCCACCAGCAGAGATATGCGCTCACCCCTCCACTTT
TRBJ1-1,TRBV3-1/TRBV3-2,.,.,12,CASSVIPGEAFF,TGTGCCAGCAGCGTGATACCCGGTGAAGCTTTCTTT
TRBJ2-3,TRBV5-4,.,TRBD1,16,CASSLRGDRATDTQYF,TGTGCCAGCAGCTTGAGGGGGGACAGGGCGACAGATACGCAGTATTTT
TRBJ1-2,TRBV15,.,.,14,CATSRDRLAGGYTF,TGTGCCACCAGCAGAGATAGATTGGCGGGCGGCTACACCTTC
TRBJ1-2,TRBV5-5,.,TRBD1,15,CASSSRTGAGYGYTF,TGTGCCAGCAGCTCTCGGACAGGGGCAGGCTATGGCTACACCTTC
TRBJ1-1,TRBV6-1,once,TRBD1,17,CASSVVGQGALNTEAFF,TGTGCCAGCAGTGTCGTTGGACAGGGGGCCTTGAACACTGAAGCTTTCTTT
TRBJ1-6,TRBV2,.,.,15,CASKSEGRFPTPLHF,TGTGCCAGCAAATCGGAAGGCAGGTTTCCGACACCCCTCCACTTT
TRBJ2-7,TRBV7-9,.,TRBD1,16,CASSSTGTGHSYEQYF,TGTGCCAGCAGCTCTACCGGGACAGGGCATTCCTACGAGCAGTACTTC
TRBJ1-1,TRBV9,few,.,11,CASSSRRWAFF,TGTGCCAGCAGCTCTCGTCGGTGGGCTTTCTTT
TRBJ2-5,TRBV2,.,TRBD1,14,CASRQGQGGETQYF,TGTGCCAGCAGGCAGGGACAGGGGGGAGAGACCCAGTACTTC
TRBJ1-1,TRBV29-1,.,TRBD1,10,CSGGDSEAFF,TGCAGCGGGGGGGACAGCGAAGCTTTCTTT
TRBJ2-1,TRBV2,few,.,15,CASSEEGGGANEQFF,TGTGCCAGCAGTGAAGAAGGAGGGGGGGCGAATGAGCAGTTCTTC
TRBJ1-6,TRBV6-6,.,.,13,CASSLGEVSPLHF,TGTGCCAGCAGCCTCGGGGAAGTGTCACCCCTCCACTTT
TRBJ2-1,TRBV30,.,.,15,CAWRTGGTLIKEQFF,TGTGCCTGGAGAACAGGAGGGACTCTAATCAAGGAGCAGTTCTTC
TRBJ1-1,TRBV5-5,once,.,16,CASSFGAGLGRTEAFF,TGTGCCAGCAGCTTTGGTGCGGGGCTTGGGAGGACTGAAGCTTTCTTT
TRBJ1-2,TRBV27,few,TRBD1,15,CASSLSGTGRVGYTF,TGTGCCAGCAGTTTATCCGGGACAGGGAGGGTCGGCTACACCTTC
TRBJ1-1,TRBV28,.,.,14,CASRGDTMNTEAFF,TGTGCCAGCAGAGGTGACACCATGAACACTGAAGCTTTCTTT
TRBJ1-5,TRBV7-2,.,.,16,CASSLTGTNSNQPQHF,TGTGCCAGCAGCTTAACAGGGACTAATAGCAATCAGCCCCAGCATTTT
TRBJ2-7,TRBV28,.,.,12,CASSLFTREQYF,TGTGCCAGCAGTTTATTCACCAGAGAGCAGTACTTC
TRBJ1-3,TRBV5-1,.,.,13,CASSLTTGNTIYF,TGCGCCAGCAGCTTGACTACGGGAAACACCATATATTTT
TRBJ2-5,TRBV5-1,.,.,17,CASSLFPQASGQETQYF,TGCGCCAGCAGCTTGTTCCCACAGGCGAGTGGCCAAGAGACCCAGTACTTC
TRBJ1-6,TRBV19,.,.,13,CASSGQSNSPLHF,TGTGCCAGTAGTGGACAGTCCAATTCACCCCTCCACTTT
TRBJ1-4,TRBV28,.,.,13,CASRLPPGEKLFF,TGTGCCAGCAGACTCCCCCCCGGGGAAAAACTGTTTTTT
TRBJ2-1,TRBV12-5,.,TRBD1,16,CASGAAGGTRYNEQFF,TGTGCTAGTGGTGCCGCAGGGGGCACCCGATACAATGAGCAGTTCTTC
TRBJ1-4,TRBV6-5,.,.,15,CASRKTRDSGGKLFF,TGTGCCAGCAGGAAAACCAGGGATTCCGGAGGGAAACTGTTTTTT
TRBJ1-3,TRBV18,.,.,16,CASSPMDGGTGNTIYF,TGTGCCAGCTCACCCATGGACGGAGGAACTGGAAACACCATATATTTT